The clone carrying this T cell receptor (beta chain) occurred many times. The sample's time point: pre-sensitization, week 0. Treatment described: therapeutic diphenylcyclopropenone sensitization with weekly scalp DPC. There are 14 residues in the CDR3. V lost 2 bases to trimming and J lost 2 bases, with 7 bases between them. The germline V gene encodes CDR1 SEHNR and CDR2 FQNEAQ (reference sequence). This record comes from a study of human T cells and chemical hapten exposure. Turning to the study itself: Across samples, TCR yields varied, mostly owing to small differences in pooled library volumes.

In the library, unique molecular identifiers were attached to individual cDNA molecules. TCRdb passed the RACE reads through MiXCR, listing each CDR3 protein once. The table lists around 380,000 distinct CDR3 sequences, around 5.5% of them singletons. This receptor was obtained from a woman in her late teens or twenties with alopecia areata. Some clones in this sample may be carry-over from other donors' samples. The genes are TRBV7-9 and TRBJ1-5; D uncertain. The source was whole blood, collected in connection with sensitization to the hapten diphenylcyclopropenone (DPC). The CDR3 loop is CASSLRDGNQPQHF. For the CDR3, the DNA is TGTGCCAGCAGCTTAAGGGATGGCAATCAGCCCCAGCATTTT.